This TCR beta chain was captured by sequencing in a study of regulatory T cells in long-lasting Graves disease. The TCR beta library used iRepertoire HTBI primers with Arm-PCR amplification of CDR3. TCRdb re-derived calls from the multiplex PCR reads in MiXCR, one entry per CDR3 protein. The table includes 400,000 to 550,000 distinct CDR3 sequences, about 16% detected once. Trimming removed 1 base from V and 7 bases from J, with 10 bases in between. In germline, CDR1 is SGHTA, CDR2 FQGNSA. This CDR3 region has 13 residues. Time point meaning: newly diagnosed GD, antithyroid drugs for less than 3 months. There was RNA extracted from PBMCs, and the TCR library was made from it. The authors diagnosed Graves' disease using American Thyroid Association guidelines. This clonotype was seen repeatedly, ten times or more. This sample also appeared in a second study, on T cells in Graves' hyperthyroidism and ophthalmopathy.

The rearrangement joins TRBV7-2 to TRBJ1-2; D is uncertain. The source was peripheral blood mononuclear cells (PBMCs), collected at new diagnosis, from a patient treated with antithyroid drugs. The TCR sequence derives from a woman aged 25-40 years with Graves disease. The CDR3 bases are TGTGCCAGCAGCTTAGAGACGGCCCGTGGCTACACCTTC. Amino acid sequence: CASSLETARGYTF. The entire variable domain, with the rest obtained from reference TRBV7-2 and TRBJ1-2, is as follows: GAGVSQSPSNKVTEKGKDVELRCDPISGHTALYWYRQSLGQGLEFLIYFQGNSAPDKSGLPSDRFSAERTGGSVSTLTIQRTQQEDSAVYLCASSLETARGYTFGSGTRLTVV.